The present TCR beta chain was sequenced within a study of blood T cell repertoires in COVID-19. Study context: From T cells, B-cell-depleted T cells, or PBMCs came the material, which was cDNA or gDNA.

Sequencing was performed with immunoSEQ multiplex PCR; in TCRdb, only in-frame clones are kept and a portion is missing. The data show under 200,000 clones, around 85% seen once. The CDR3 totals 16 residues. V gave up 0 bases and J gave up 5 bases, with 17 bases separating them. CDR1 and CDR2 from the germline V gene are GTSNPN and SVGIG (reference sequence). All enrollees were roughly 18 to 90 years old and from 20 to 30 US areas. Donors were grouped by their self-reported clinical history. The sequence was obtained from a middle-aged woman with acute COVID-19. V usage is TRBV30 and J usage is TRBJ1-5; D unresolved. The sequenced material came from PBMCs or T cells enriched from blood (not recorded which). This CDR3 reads CAWSVRGRGAYQPQHF. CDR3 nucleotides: TGTGCCTGGAGTGTTCGAGGGCGCGGAGCCTATCAGCCCCAGCATTTT.